The 22 T cell receptor beta chains listed next were all sequenced from one sample in a study of T-cell reconstitution after alpha-beta-depleted transplantation in children. The study, taken as a whole, reports: At one year after transplant, newly produced T cells mostly accounted for T-cell counts and diversity.

Their cognate antigens are unknown. The TCRbeta library incorporated unique molecular identifiers. TCRdb fed the PCR reads into MiXCR, producing one record per CDR3 protein. In the table there are approximately 300,000 distinct CDR3 sequences, just over 7.5% of which are singletons. The sample in question was peripheral blood, obtained 360 days after TCRalphabeta/CD19-depleted stem cell transplant. The receptors shown here come from a female patient aged 2-9 years who had a stem cell transplant for Fanconi anemia, so the T cells may come from the graft donor.

The CDR3 protein is CASSQDFPSGFSTDTQYF. The CDR3 nucleotides are TGTGCCAGCAGCCAAGATTTCCCTAGCGGGTTTAGCACAGATACGCAGTATTTT. The chain combines TRBV3-1 with TRBJ2-3, with 8 bases identical to TRBD2. The CDR3 contains 18 residues. CDR1 LGHDT and CDR2 YNNKEL come from the germline V gene (reference sequence). With 0 bases clipped from V and 0 bases from J, the junction kept 8 bases outside the gene matches.

This clonotype was picked up many times. The chain joins TRBV29-1 to TRBJ1-1; D call uncertain. Germline values: CDR1 SQVTM, CDR2 ANQGSEA. V lost 2 bases, J lost 0 bases, and 7 bases lay in between. CDR3 size: 13 residues. The CDR3 DNA reads TGCAGCGTTGAACAGGCCTTGAACACTGAAGCTTTCTTT. Translating it yields CSVEQALNTEAFF.

Ten or more counts support this clonotype. This chain links TRBV27 with TRBJ2-1; 9 bases align to TRBD2. With V trimmed by 0 bases and J by 7 bases, 4 bases remained unmatched. From germline, CDR1 is MNHEY and CDR2 SMNVEV (reference sequence). This CDR3 comprises 15 residues. The CDR3 is CASSLSPSGVNEQFF. As DNA, the CDR3 is TGTGCCAGCAGTTTATCTCCTAGCGGGGTGAATGAGCAGTTCTTC.

In this sample, this clonotype turned up many times. The CDR3: CASSLVVGQGASYEQYF. The CDR3, as DNA: TGTGCCAGCAGCTTAGTAGTAGGACAGGGGGCCTCCTACGAGCAGTACTTC. V usage is TRBV7-8 and J usage is TRBJ2-7; 11 bases are shared with TRBD1. CDR1 is SGHVS and CDR2 is FQNEAQ in the germline V gene. This CDR3 comprises 17 residues. V lost 1 base to trimming and J lost 0 bases; unmatched junction nucleotides: 5.

This clonotype was seen at least ten times. The chain employs TRBV9 and TRBJ1-2; TRBD1 matches 8 bases. The CDR3 totals 14 residues. In germline, CDR1 is SGDLS, CDR2 YYNGEE. The ends lost 0 bases at V and 5 bases at J; junction bases unmatched: 3. CDR3 sequence: CASSVAQGGYGYTF. CDR3 nucleotides: TGTGCCAGCAGCGTAGCACAGGGGGGTTATGGCTACACCTTC.

The chain couples TRBV29-1 to TRBJ1-2; no firm D call. The CDR3 contains 12 residues. Trimming removed 3 bases at V and 0 bases at J, with 5 bases between. CDR1 and CDR2 (germline): SQVTM, ANQGSEA. The CDR3 spells CSVDSSNYGYTF. The CDR3 nucleotides are TGCAGCGTTGATTCGTCTAACTATGGCTACACCTTC.

This clonotype was counted a few times. The V call is TRBV15, the J call TRBJ2-7; no clear D. The CDR3 has 13 amino acids. Deletions cut 4 bases from V and 2 bases from J, with 9 bases between. Per germline, CDR1 LNHNV and CDR2 YYDKDF (reference sequence). The CDR3 loop reads CATSTGLAYEQYF. CDR3 coding DNA: TGTGCCACCAGCACTGGGTTGGCCTACGAGCAGTACTTC.

Many counts were recorded for this clonotype. This chain links TRBV13 with TRBJ2-1; weak D call: TRBD1 (6 bases). The V gene lost 5 bases and the J gene lost 5 bases, with 10 bases spanning the gap. The germline CDR1 and CDR2 sequences are PRHDT and FYEKMQ (reference sequence). This CDR3 spans 13 amino acids. DNA for the CDR3: TGTGCCAGCAGCCGGGACAATCACAATGAGCAGTTCTTC. It translates to CASSRDNHNEQFF. Supplemented by reference TRBV13 and TRBJ2-1, the full variable domain reads AAGVIQSPRHLIKEKRETATLKCYPIPRHDTVYWYQQGPGQDPQFLISFYEKMQSDKGSIPDRFSAQQFSDYHSELNMSSLELGDSALYFCASSRDNHNEQFFGPGTRLTVL.

This clonotype was seen many times. The rearrangement uses TRBV6-5 and TRBJ2-2; 9 bases agree with TRBD1. Germline V CDR1 and CDR2: MNHEY, SVGAGI. The CDR3 is made up of 15 amino acids. V was clipped by 2 bases and J by 6 bases; unmatched bases: 4. CDR3 region: CASSYGRQGAGELFF. The CDR3 nucleotides read TGTGCCAGCAGTTACGGTCGACAGGGGGCCGGGGAGCTGTTTTTT.

The chain couples TRBV20-1 to TRBJ1-5, with a possible D match to TRBD1 (6 bases). Looked up from germline, CDR1 is DFQATT and CDR2 is SNEGSKA (reference sequence). The CDR3 totals 16 residues. V lost 5 bases and J 2 bases, leaving 19 bases between the germline ends. CDR3 protein: CSAAVIHRVGNQPQHF. The CDR3 nucleotides read TGCAGTGCTGCCGTAATCCACAGGGTCGGCAATCAGCCCCAGCATTTT.

The rearrangement joins TRBV6-1 to TRBJ1-2; 10 positions match TRBD1. V dropped 3 bases and J dropped 4; count of bases not matched to a gene: 2. Germline-derived CDR1 and CDR2 are MNHNS and SASEGT. The CDR3 extends over 14 amino acids. CDR3 bases: TGTGCCAGCAGTGAGGACAGGGGGTTCTATGGCTACACCTTC. Translation: CASSEDRGFYGYTF.

This clonotype appeared many times. V gene TRBV20-1 combines with J gene TRBJ2-4; no clear D. The CDR3 contains 12 residues. Trimming stripped 2 bases from V and 0 bases from J, with 2 bases between. The V gene's germline CDR1 is DFQATT and CDR2 SNEGSKA (reference sequence). As DNA, the CDR3 is TGCAGTGCTAGACTAGCCAAAAACATTCAGTACTTC. Protein: CSARLAKNIQYF.

This clonotype was seen only a few times. This chain joins TRBV5-6 and TRBJ2-1, with a tentative D call TRBD2 (6 bases). This CDR3 comprises 16 residues. Germline loops: CDR1 SGHDT, CDR2 YYEEEE. Trimming stripped 5 bases from V and 0 bases from J, with 15 bases between. Written as DNA, the CDR3 is TGTGCCAGCAGTCCGGGGGAGCCTAACTCCTACAATGAGCAGTTCTTC. This encodes CASSPGEPNSYNEQFF.

This clonotype was detected many times. The chain's CDR3 is CATRSGSPQDEQYF. In nucleotides, the CDR3 is TGTGCCACCCGAAGCGGGAGTCCTCAGGACGAGCAGTACTTC. The V and J genes are TRBV10-3 and TRBJ2-7; 8 nucleotides line up with TRBD2. The CDR3 sequence is 14 residues long. Germline V gene sequence: CDR1 ENHRY, CDR2 SYGVKD. Germline trimming cut 10 bases from V and 5 bases from J; bases unmatched to any gene: 13.

This chain joins TRBV30 and TRBJ2-7; TRBD1 matches at 10 bases. Germline V lookup: CDR1 GTSNPN, CDR2 SVGIG (reference sequence). This CDR3 has 14 amino acids. V shed 3 bases and J 4 bases; nucleotides not matched to a gene: 6. The chain's CDR3 is CAWRRQGARYEQYF. Written as DNA, the CDR3 is TGTGCCTGGAGAAGACAGGGGGCGCGGTACGAGCAGTACTTC.

This clonotype has a handful of counts. CDR3 in DNA: TGTGCCAGCAGTGAGAGGGGGAGCGATGAAAAACTGTTTTTT. Amino acid sequence: CASSERGSDEKLFF. This chain links TRBV6-1 with TRBJ1-4; D might be TRBD1 (6 bases). The germline CDR1 and CDR2 sequences are MNHNS and SASEGT. CDR3 length: 14 amino acids. Trimming took 3 bases from V and 6 from J, leaving 11 bases between them.

This clonotype came up a few times. J is TRBJ2-7 and V is TRBV15, with a weak D call TRBD1 (6 bases). Trimming left V 8 bases short and J 2 bases short, with 16 bases between. This CDR3 comprises 14 residues. Germline CDR1 is LNHNV and CDR2 is YYDKDF (reference sequence). The CDR3 DNA reads TGTGCCACCGGCGAAGGTAGGGGGACCTACGAGCAGTACTTC. This codes for CATGEGRGTYEQYF.

This clonotype was counted at least ten times. V and J are TRBV6-5 and TRBJ2-3, with 10 bases matching TRBD1. This CDR3 region has 18 residues. V trimming: 4 bases; J trimming: 1 base; junction bases outside the gene matches: 11. Germline CDR1 and CDR2: MNHEY and SVGAGI. The CDR3 protein is CASSLVYPGTGGTDTQYF. Here the CDR3 DNA reads TGTGCCAGCAGTTTAGTATACCCCGGGACAGGGGGCACAGATACGCAGTATTTT.

In its sample, this clonotype was seen many times. The genes are TRBV5-5 and TRBJ2-1, with D possibly being TRBD1 (6 bases). V was trimmed by 0 bases and J by 8 bases, leaving 18 bases between them. Per the germline V gene, CDR1 is SGHKS and CDR2 is YYEKEE (reference sequence). CDR3 size: 16 residues. CDR3 amino acids: CASSLGPGTPNDEQFF. CDR3 nucleotides: TGTGCCAGCAGCTTGGGTCCCGGGACACCGAACGATGAGCAGTTCTTC.

This clonotype was counted a few times. J is TRBJ2-7 and V is TRBV7-2, with TRBD1 matching 12 bases. CDR3 length: 15 residues. V trimming: 5 bases; J trimming: 4 bases; junction bases outside the gene matches: 6. CDR1 is SGHTA and CDR2 is FQGNSA in the germline V gene. The CDR3 reads CASSRTGQGAYEQYF. The CDR3 coding sequence is TGTGCCAGCAGCCGAACGGGACAGGGGGCGTACGAGCAGTACTTC. Full variable domain (outside the CDR3, taken from reference TRBV7-2 and TRBJ2-7): GAGVSQSPSNKVTEKGKDVELRCDPISGHTALYWYRQSLGQGLEFLIYFQGNSAPDKSGLPSDRFSAERTGGSVSTLTIQRTQQEDSAVYLCASSRTGQGAYEQYFGPGTRLTVT.

The table lists this clonotype with a count of one. The genes are TRBV3-1 and TRBJ1-5; D remains ambiguous. Germline V lookup: CDR1 LGHDT, CDR2 YNNKEL (reference sequence). V was pared by 0 bases and J by 4 bases, with 10 bases between. This CDR3 region has 15 residues. The CDR3 sequence: CASSQDGRENQPQHF. The DNA for the CDR3 is TGTGCCAGCAGCCAAGATGGTAGGGAGAATCAGCCCCAGCATTTT.

The rearrangement links TRBV10-1 to TRBJ2-2; no firm D call. Germline lookup yields CDR1 WNHNN and CDR2 SYGVQD (reference sequence). The CDR3 loop spans 13 amino acids. V lost 4 bases to trimming and J lost 1 base, with 4 bases between them. This chain's CDR3 is CASSGRNTGELFF. The CDR3 DNA follows: TGCGCCAGCAGTGGCCGGAACACCGGGGAGCTGTTTTTT.